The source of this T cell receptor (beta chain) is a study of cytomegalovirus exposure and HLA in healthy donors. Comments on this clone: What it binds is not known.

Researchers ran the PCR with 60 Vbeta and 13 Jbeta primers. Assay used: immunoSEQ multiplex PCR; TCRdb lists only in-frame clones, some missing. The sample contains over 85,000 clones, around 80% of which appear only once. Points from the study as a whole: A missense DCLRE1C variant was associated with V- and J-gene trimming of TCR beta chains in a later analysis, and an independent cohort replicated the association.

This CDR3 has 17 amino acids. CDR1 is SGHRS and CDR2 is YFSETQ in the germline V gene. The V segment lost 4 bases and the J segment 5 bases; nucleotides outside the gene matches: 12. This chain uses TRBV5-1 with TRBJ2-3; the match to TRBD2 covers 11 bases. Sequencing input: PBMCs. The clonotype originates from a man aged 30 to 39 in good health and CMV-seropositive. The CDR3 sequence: CASSPGGSGGALDTQYF. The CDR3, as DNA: TGCGCCAGCAGCCCTGGCGGTAGCGGGGGGGCCTTAGATACGCAGTATTTT.